The 31 T cell receptor beta chains presented below share a single source sample, sequenced in a study of shared clonotypes between healthy human individuals (dated by TCRdb to 2019 to 2021). Receptor amplification or capture employed the immunoSEQ multiplex PCR assay. As stored in TCRdb, this immuneACCESS dataset retains in-frame rearrangements with V and J assigned. A fraction of the clones does not appear; measured against another copy, unresolved V genes explain less than half of the discrepancy, and the remainder lacks a known reason. The sample table contains approximately 320,000 clones; only one count was recorded for over 75% of them. Together, the top ten hold about 16% of the sample. The sequenced sample was memory CD8+ T cells sorted from blood. Taken with the paper, the label for cell subset or site translates to: CD45RO+ cells pooled with CCR7-negative TemRA cells. Receptor source: a man aged 18 to 30 in good health.

The rearrangement joins TRBV5-6 to TRBJ1-3; D not resolved. Germline loops: CDR1 SGHDT, CDR2 YYEEEE. Trimming cost V 0 bases and J 2 bases, with 9 bases left between them. The CDR3 runs to 15 residues. The CDR3 region is CASSLETGAGNTIYF. The DNA for the CDR3 is TGTGCCAGCAGCTTGGAAACGGGAGCTGGAAACACCATATATTTT.

The chain combines TRBV11-2 with TRBJ2-2; D is possibly TRBD1 (5 bases). Germline V gene data show CDR1 as SGHAT and CDR2 as FQNNGV. The ends were cut back, 1 base at V and 3 bases at J, with 12 bases in the middle. The CDR3 runs to 16 residues. DNA for the CDR3: TGTGCCAGCAGCTTAGCGGGCCAGGGCTACACCGGGGAGCTGTTTTTT. The encoded protein is CASSLAGQGYTGELFF.

CDR3 region: CASSQRGGYTF. CDR3 coding DNA: TGCGCCAGCAGTCAACGGGGCGGCTACACCTTC. The chain combines TRBV23-1 with TRBJ1-2, with D possibly being TRBD1 (5 bases). TRBV23-1 is an ORF; its function is uncertain. The V end lost 2 bases, the J end lost 8 bases, and 6 bases lay between the germline ends. The CDR3 consists of 11 residues.

This clone was detected a few times. The V call is TRBV19, the J call TRBJ1-2, with 9 bases that match TRBD1. The germline CDR1 and CDR2 sequences are LNHDA and SQIVND (reference sequence). V lost 1 base to trimming and J lost 6 bases; unmatched junction nucleotides: 12. The CDR3 length is 17 residues. The CDR3 DNA is TGTGCCAGTAGTATAGGGGGACAGGGAATTTCGGTGGATGGCTACACCTTC. Translated, it gives CASSIGGQGISVDGYTF.

The rearrangement uses TRBV5-4 and TRBJ2-5, with no clear D. The CDR3 has 15 amino acids. The germline V gene has CDR1 SGHNT and CDR2 YYREEE (reference sequence). The V and J ends lost 4 bases and 5 bases respectively, with 18 bases between them. This CDR3 is CASSPAVSSTETQYF. CDR3 sequence (DNA): TGTGCCAGCAGCCCCGCCGTATCGAGCACGGAGACCCAGTACTTC.

This clone was seen once. The DNA for the CDR3 is TGTGCCAGCAGTGCAGAGGGGTACGCAACTAATGAAAAACTGTTTTTT. Translated, it gives CASSAEGYATNEKLFF. The V gene is TRBV2, the J gene TRBJ1-4, with a possible D match to TRBD1 (5 bases). This CDR3 has 16 residues. V lost 4 bases and J 0 bases, leaving 12 bases between the germline ends. From germline, CDR1 is SNHLY and CDR2 FYNNEI.

The chain employs TRBV5-1 and TRBJ2-7; D gene unclear. The CDR3 sequence is 12 residues long. The V and J ends lost 0 bases and 8 bases respectively, with 9 bases between them. Looked up from germline, CDR1 is SGHRS and CDR2 is YFSETQ. The chain's CDR3 is CASSLALGKQYF. The CDR3 nucleotides are TGCGCCAGCAGCTTGGCCTTGGGTAAGCAGTACTTC.

This sequence joins TRBV6-1 and TRBJ2-7; no firm D call. V lost 3 bases to trimming and J lost 6 bases, with 6 bases between them. The length of the CDR3 is 11 residues. CDR1 and CDR2 from the germline V gene are MNHNS and SASEGT. CDR3 DNA sequence: TGTGCCAGCAGTGACTTAATCGAGCAGTACTTC. Its translation: CASSDLIEQYF.

This clone was counted a single time. The chain uses TRBV4-1 and TRBJ1-5; 10 bases line up with TRBD1. Germline assignment: CDR1 MGHRA and CDR2 YSYEKL. The V gene end was trimmed by 0 bases and the J gene end by 1 base; junction bases not matched to a gene: 6. The length of the CDR3 is 18 residues. The CDR3 sequence: CASSQDIRDRGSNQPQHF. CDR3 DNA: TGCGCCAGCAGCCAAGACATCCGGGACAGGGGAAGCAATCAGCCCCAGCATTTT.

The V gene is TRBV2, the J gene TRBJ2-3; 8 bases fit TRBD2. Germline V CDR1 and CDR2: SNHLY, FYNNEI. The CDR3 sequence is 16 residues long. V trimming: 3 bases; J trimming: 0 bases; junction bases outside the gene matches: 5. The CDR3 here is CASSDTSGGSTDTQYF. In DNA form, the CDR3 reads TGTGCCAGCAGTGATACCAGCGGGGGTAGCACAGATACGCAGTATTTT. The full variable domain, in which reference TRBV2 and TRBJ2-3 provide the parts outside the CDR3, is EPEVTQTPSHQVTQMGQEVILRCVPISNHLYFYWYRQILGQKVEFLVSFYNNEISEKSEIFDDQFSVERPDGSNFTLKIRSTKLEDSAMYFCASSDTSGGSTDTQYFGPGTRLTVL.

The chain uses TRBV2 and TRBJ2-7; 8 bases map to TRBD1. This CDR3 spans 14 amino acids. Germline CDR1 reads SNHLY; CDR2 reads FYNNEI. J was trimmed by 3 bases and V by 3 bases; bases with no gene match: 4. The CDR3 reads CASSDRDRSYEQYF. Here the CDR3 DNA reads TGTGCCAGCAGTGACCGGGACAGGAGCTACGAGCAGTACTTC.

The genes are TRBV7-9 and TRBJ1-4; TRBD1 is a possible D gene (5 bases). V lost 2 bases, J lost 5 bases, and 18 bases lay in between. This CDR3 has 17 amino acids. Germline CDR1 SEHNR, CDR2 FQNEAQ (reference sequence). CDR3: CASSLFSYGGDNEKLFF. The CDR3 region has the DNA TGTGCCAGCAGCTTATTCAGTTACGGAGGGGACAATGAAAAACTGTTTTTT.

This chain links TRBV28 with TRBJ1-2; D not certain. V lost 3 bases to trimming and J lost 2 bases, with 13 bases between them. The germline gives CDR1 MDHEN, CDR2 SYDVKM. The CDR3 loop spans 15 amino acids. For the CDR3, the DNA is TGTGCCAGCAGTTTTGCAACGGTACCAAACTATGGCTACACCTTC. This translates into CASSFATVPNYGYTF.

The chain joins TRBV2 to TRBJ2-1; TRBD2 might be the D (5 bases). The CDR3 extends over 15 amino acids. V was trimmed by 7 bases and J by 8 bases, leaving 21 bases between them. Germline assignment: CDR1 SNHLY and CDR2 FYNNEI. The CDR3 protein is CASIPWAGGRDEQFF. The CDR3 DNA reads as TGTGCCAGCATTCCCTGGGCTGGAGGTCGGGATGAGCAGTTCTTC.

The chain uses TRBV4-1 and TRBJ2-3; maybe TRBD2 (5 bases). The CDR3 is 16 amino acids. The V gene lost 3 bases and the J gene lost 6 bases, with 19 bases spanning the gap. CDR1 MGHRA and CDR2 YSYEKL come from the germline V gene. The CDR3 spells CASSHKELSLADTQYF. CDR3 sequence (DNA): TGCGCCAGCAGCCACAAGGAACTGTCGTTAGCGGATACGCAGTATTTT.

This clone was detected a few times. The chain employs TRBV19 and TRBJ1-1; D gene ambiguous. The CDR3 spans 14 residues. V lost 3 bases and J lost 1, with 9 bases in between. Germline V gives CDR1 LNHDA, CDR2 SQIVND (reference sequence). Here the CDR3 DNA reads TGTGCCAGTAGTATGACTCCCACGAACACTGAAGCTTTCTTT. Its translation is CASSMTPTNTEAFF.

This sequence joins TRBV28 and TRBJ2-5, with D tentatively TRBD1 (5 bases). The CDR3 loop spans 15 amino acids. In germline, CDR1 is MDHEN, CDR2 SYDVKM. Trimming took off 6 bases at V and 4 bases at J, with 18 bases between the two ends. CDR3: CASSIGARTAETQYF. The CDR3 DNA follows: TGTGCCAGCAGCATAGGGGCCAGGACCGCAGAGACCCAGTACTTC.

This chain connects TRBV5-6 to TRBJ2-5; maybe TRBD2 (5 bases). Trimming stripped 2 bases from V and 5 bases from J, with 16 bases between. The CDR3 extends over 15 amino acids. Germline CDR1 reads SGHDT; CDR2 reads YYEEEE. This CDR3 reads CASSFSTGEGETQYF. In DNA form, the CDR3 reads TGTGCCAGCAGCTTCTCAACCGGGGAAGGGGAGACCCAGTACTTC.

This rearrangement joins TRBV30 to TRBJ2-4, with D possibly matching TRBD2 (6 bases). The germline V and J ends were trimmed by 2 bases and 7 bases, with 9 bases remaining between them. The CDR3 has 12 residues. Germline-derived CDR1 and CDR2 are GTSNPN and SVGIG (reference sequence). CDR3 protein: CAWSWAGNIQYF. The CDR3, as DNA: TGTGCCTGGAGTTGGGCGGGGAACATTCAGTACTTC.

V gene TRBV7-8 combines with J gene TRBJ2-7; the D gene is possibly TRBD1 (6 bases). Between the trimmed V and J ends, which lost 5 bases and 0 bases, there was a span of 11 bases. The CDR3 runs to 14 residues. Germline CDR1 SGHVS, CDR2 FQNEAQ. Here the CDR3 reads CASSARDISYEQYF. The CDR3 nucleotides read TGTGCCAGCAGCGCCCGGGACATCTCCTACGAGCAGTACTTC.

The V call is TRBV6-1, the J call TRBJ2-7, with 8 bases lining up with TRBD2. The CDR3 spans 13 residues. The junction had 5 bases not matched to a gene; V was cut back by 8 bases and J by 2 bases. Germline CDR1 is MNHNS and CDR2 is SASEGT. The CDR3 nucleotides read TGTGCCAGCGGCGAGCGGGAGACCTACGAGCAGTACTTC. It specifies CASGERETYEQYF.

The J gene is TRBJ2-3, the V gene TRBV5-1; 9 bases are a match to TRBD2. Germline lookup yields CDR1 SGHRS and CDR2 YFSETQ. The CDR3 is 16 amino acids. J gave up 5 bases and V 5 bases, and 12 bases lay outside the gene matches. As DNA, the CDR3 is TGCGCCAGCAGACAGTTCGCGGGAGGGCCTGGAGATACGCAGTATTTT. Translating gives CASRQFAGGPGDTQYF.

The chain recombines TRBV7-9 with TRBJ2-3; maybe TRBD2 (6 bases). CDR3 length: 17 amino acids. V was clipped by 5 bases and J by 5 bases, with 23 bases between them. The germline V gene has CDR1 SEHNR and CDR2 FQNEAQ (reference sequence). CDR3 in DNA: TGTGCCAGCAGCGGCACGGGCGGGACCCAAGGGAAAGATACGCAGTATTTT. Translation gives CASSGTGGTQGKDTQYF.

The chain couples TRBV11-3 to TRBJ2-1; TRBD2 agrees at 14 bases. The trim removed 3 bases at V and 9 bases at J, leaving 7 bases unmatched. The CDR3 length is 16 residues. The germline gives CDR1 SGHNT, CDR2 YENEEA. CDR3 nucleotides: TGTGCCAGCAGCTTCGCTGGGACTAGCGGGAGCGGTGAGCAGTTCTTC. Protein sequence: CASSFAGTSGSGEQFF.

The rearrangement uses TRBV11-2 and TRBJ2-2; 9 positions match TRBD1. CDR1 is SGHAT and CDR2 is FQNNGV in the germline V gene. V was pared by 5 bases and J by 4 bases, with 5 bases of the junction left unmatched. This CDR3 contains 15 residues. Here the CDR3 DNA reads TGTGCCAGCAGCAACACAGGGGGCACCACCGGGGAGCTGTTTTTT. Translating gives CASSNTGGTTGELFF.

CDR3 DNA: TGTGCCAGCAGTATCCTCCAGACTAGCGGGTACTCAGATACGCAGTATTTT. It specifies CASSILQTSGYSDTQYF. The chain employs TRBV27 and TRBJ2-3; 10 bases line up with TRBD2. The CDR3 is made up of 17 amino acids. V trimming: 5 bases; J trimming: 4 bases; junction bases outside the gene matches: 12. Germline values: CDR1 MNHEY, CDR2 SMNVEV (reference sequence).

The chain couples TRBV7-9 to TRBJ2-2; the D gene could be TRBD1 or TRBD2 (5 bases each). V was shortened by 5 bases and J by 6 bases, with 19 bases between the two germline ends. In germline, CDR1 is SEHNR, CDR2 FQNEAQ (reference sequence). The CDR3 extends over 16 amino acids. This CDR3 is CASSPGAKDFSGELFF. CDR3 coding DNA: TGTGCCAGCAGCCCCGGGGCAAAAGATTTCTCCGGGGAGCTGTTTTTT.

This chain joins TRBV9 and TRBJ1-6; 9 positions agree with TRBD1. CDR1 is SGDLS, CDR2 YYNGEE, per germline. V gave up 3 bases and J gave up 0 bases; unmatched junction bases: 7. The CDR3 totals 18 residues. This CDR3 is CASSEGQGDSSYNSPLHF. The CDR3 region has the DNA TGTGCCAGCAGCGAGGGACAGGGTGATAGCTCCTATAATTCACCCCTCCACTTT.

The chain is built from TRBV6-5 and TRBJ2-7; D remains ambiguous. The CDR3 sequence is 14 residues long. Germline values: CDR1 MNHEY, CDR2 SVGAGI. The V end lost 1 base, the J end lost 2 bases, and 9 bases lay between the germline ends. The CDR3 region is CASSYLASTYEQYF. The CDR3 DNA sequence: TGTGCCAGCAGTTACTTGGCATCTACCTACGAGCAGTACTTC.

This chain connects TRBV7-9 to TRBJ2-7; maybe TRBD1 (5 bases). The germline V and J ends were trimmed by 7 bases and 2 bases, with 15 bases remaining between them. Looked up from germline, CDR1 is SEHNR and CDR2 is FQNEAQ (reference sequence). CDR3 length: 14 residues. The CDR3 loop reads CASMDTVQPYEQYF. DNA of the CDR3: TGTGCCAGCATGGACACCGTCCAGCCCTACGAGCAGTACTTC.

The V gene is TRBV11-3, the J gene TRBJ2-7; 11 bases are a match to TRBD1. CDR3 length equals 14 residues. J was trimmed by 2 bases and V by 4 bases; bases with no gene match: 1. Per the germline V gene, CDR1 is SGHNT and CDR2 is YENEEA. The CDR3 region is CASSSGQGAYEQYF. Written as DNA, the CDR3 is TGTGCCAGCAGCTCGGGACAGGGGGCCTACGAGCAGTACTTC. Supplemented by reference TRBV11-3 and TRBJ2-7, the full variable domain reads EAGVVQSPRYKIIEKKQPVAFWCNPISGHNTLYWYLQNLGQGPELLIRYENEEAVDDSQLPKDRFSAERLKGVDSTLKIQPAELGDSAVYLCASSSGQGAYEQYFGPGTRLTVT.